This T cell receptor beta chain was sequenced during a study of identical twins. Study outcomes and limitations: Alpha sequences out of frame and shared by twins had excess low generation probability.

The CDR3 is 14 amino acids. The ends lost 5 bases at V and 7 bases at J; junction bases unmatched: 8. Germline V CDR1 and CDR2: SEHNR, FQNEAQ (reference sequence). Template switching supplied a universal primer site; unique molecular identifiers were carried on the cDNA. TCRdb reprocessed the 5' RACE reads with MiXCR, giving one entry per CDR3 protein. The sample lists roughly 500,000 distinct CDR3 sequences; 22% were seen once. Concerning this clonotype: Its antigen is unknown.

Healthy Caucasians, and only they, were the donors. The same data also went into a second study, on T cells expressing NK-cell markers.

This clonotype originated in a woman aged 18 to 35 in good health. This chain joins TRBV7-9 and TRBJ2-1; 7 nucleotides agree with TRBD2. Material: CD4+ T cells sorted from blood. The chain's CDR3 is CASSPTWGGNEQFF. The CDR3 bases are TGTGCCAGCAGCCCCACGTGGGGGGGTAATGAGCAGTTCTTC. The full variable domain, in which reference TRBV7-9 and TRBJ2-1 provide the parts outside the CDR3, is DTGVSQNPRHKITKRGQNVTFRCDPISEHNRLYWYRQTLGQGPEFLTYFQNEAQLEKSRLLSDRFSAERPKGSFSTLEIQRTEQGDSAMYLCASSPTWGGNEQFFGPGTRLTVL.